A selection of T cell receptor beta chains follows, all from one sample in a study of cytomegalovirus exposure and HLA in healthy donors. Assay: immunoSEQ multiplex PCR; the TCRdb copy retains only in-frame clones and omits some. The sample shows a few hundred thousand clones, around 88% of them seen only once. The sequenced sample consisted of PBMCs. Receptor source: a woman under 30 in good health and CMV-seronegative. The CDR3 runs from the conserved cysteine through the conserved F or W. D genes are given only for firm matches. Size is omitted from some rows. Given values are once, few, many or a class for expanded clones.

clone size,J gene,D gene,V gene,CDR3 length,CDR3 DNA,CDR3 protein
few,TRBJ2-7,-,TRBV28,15,TGTGCCAGCAGTTTTCCGACTAGGGACCTCTACGAGCAGTACTTC,CASSFPTRDLYEQYF
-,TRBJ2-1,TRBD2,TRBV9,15,TGTGCCAGCAGCGGAGCGGGAGTTACCTACAATGAGCAGTTCTTC,CASSGAGVTYNEQFF
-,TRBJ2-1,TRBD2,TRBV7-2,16,TGTGCCAGCAGCTCCCAACCGGGACTAGCCCGAAGTGAGCAGTTCTTC,CASSSQPGLARSEQFF
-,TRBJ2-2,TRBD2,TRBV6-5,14,TGTGCCAGCAGAGAAGCGGGAGGAACCGGGGAGCTGTTTTTT,CASREAGGTGELFF
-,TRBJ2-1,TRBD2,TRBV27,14,TGTGCCAGCAGTTTACTAGCGGGAGTCAATGAGCAGTTCTTC,CASSLLAGVNEQFF
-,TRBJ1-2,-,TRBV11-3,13,TGTGCCAGCAGCTTAATTGGGAGCGATGGCTACACCTTC,CASSLIGSDGYTF
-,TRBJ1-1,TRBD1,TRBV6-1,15,TGTGCCAGCAGCGGACAGGGGGCACAATCCGCCGAAGCTTTCTTT,CASSGQGAQSAEAFF
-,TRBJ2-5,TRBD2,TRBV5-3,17,TGTGCCAGAAGCTTGGTCCCTAGCGGGAGGGAGGAGGAGACCCAGTACTTC,CARSLVPSGREEETQYF
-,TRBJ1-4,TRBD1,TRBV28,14,TGTGCCAGCAGTTACGACAGGGTTCGTGAAAAACTGTTTTTT,CASSYDRVREKLFF
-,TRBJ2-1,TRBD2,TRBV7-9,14,TGTGCCAGCAGCGTCGGGACTAGCATCCATGAGCAGTTCTTC,CASSVGTSIHEQFF
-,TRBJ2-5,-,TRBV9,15,TGTGCCAGCAGCGTAGAACCAGGGCGTCAAGAGACCCAGTACTTC,CASSVEPGRQETQYF
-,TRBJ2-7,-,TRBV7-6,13,TGTGCCAGCAGCTCTCGGGGGGCGGGCGAGCAGTACTTC,CASSSRGAGEQYF
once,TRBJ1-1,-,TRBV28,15,TGTGCCAGCAGTTCGGGGTGGGCTCTCAACACTGAAGCTTTCTTT,CASSSGWALNTEAFF
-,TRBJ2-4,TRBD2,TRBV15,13,TGTGCCACCAGCAGAGGACCTGGGACTAGCGGTTTCTTC,CATSRGPGTSGFF
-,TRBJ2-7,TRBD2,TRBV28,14,TGTGCCAGCACTCTAGAGGCTAGCGGGAGAGAGCAGTACTTC,CASTLEASGREQYF
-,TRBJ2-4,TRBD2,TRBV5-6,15,TGTGCCAGCAGCTTACTAGCGGGGGTTAAAAACATTCAGTACTTC,CASSLLAGVKNIQYF
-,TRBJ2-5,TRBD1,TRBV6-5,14,TGTGCCAGCAGTCTCGGACAGGAACAAGAGACCCAGTACTTC,CASSLGQEQETQYF
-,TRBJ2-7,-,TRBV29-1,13,TGCAGCGTTGTCCTCTGGGGCCTGGGCGAGCAGTACTTC,CSVVLWGLGEQYF
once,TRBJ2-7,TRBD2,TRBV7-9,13,TGTGCCAGCAGCACCGGGACTATCTACGAGCAGTACTTC,CASSTGTIYEQYF
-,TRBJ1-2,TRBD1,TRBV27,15,TGTGCCAGCAGTCCCCGAGACAGGGGGGTCTATGGCTACACCTTC,CASSPRDRGVYGYTF
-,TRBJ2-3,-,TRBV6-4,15,TGTGCCAGCAGTGAATCGGCGGGGAGCACAGATACGCAGTATTTT,CASSESAGSTDTQYF
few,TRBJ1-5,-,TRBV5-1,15,TGCGCCAGCAGCTTGTTCCGGGACTGCAATCAGCCCCAGCATTTT,CASSLFRDCNQPQHF
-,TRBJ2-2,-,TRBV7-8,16,TGTGCCAGCAGCTTACTTCTCACTAGTGGCACCGGGGAGCTGTTTTTT,CASSLLLTSGTGELFF
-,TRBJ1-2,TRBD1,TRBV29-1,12,TGCAGCGTTGGTGGCAGGGGGGAGGGCTACACCTTC,CSVGGRGEGYTF
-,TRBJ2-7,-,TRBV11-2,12,TGTGCCAGCAGCTCTTTCGGGGGCGAGCAGTACTTC,CASSSFGGEQYF
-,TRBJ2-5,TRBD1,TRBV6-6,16,TGTGCCAGCAGTTATGGGACAGGGGACTTCCGGGAGACCCAGTACTTC,CASSYGTGDFRETQYF
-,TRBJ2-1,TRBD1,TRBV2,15,TGTGCCAGCAGTGTTGGGGACAGGGAAGCCGGTGAGCAGTTCTTC,CASSVGDREAGEQFF
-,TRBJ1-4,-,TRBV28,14,TGTGCCACCACGGGGGGCCGCAGGAATGAAAAACTGTTTTTT,CATTGGRRNEKLFF
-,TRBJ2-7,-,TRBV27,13,TGTGCCAGCAGTTTTTCTTTCAGGGCAGAGCAGTACTTC,CASSFSFRAEQYF
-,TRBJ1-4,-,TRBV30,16,TGTGCCTGGAGTGTACTCGTGGGCGCGACTAATGAAAAACTGTTTTTT,CAWSVLVGATNEKLFF
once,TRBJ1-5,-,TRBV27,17,TGTGCCAGCAGTTTCACAGGGACGGGGTATAGCAATCAGCCCCAGCATTTT,CASSFTGTGYSNQPQHF
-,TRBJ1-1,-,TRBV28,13,TGTGCCAGCAGCCTACAGGGAATCCTTGGGGCTTTCTTT,CASSLQGILGAFF
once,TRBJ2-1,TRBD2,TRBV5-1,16,TGCGCCAGCAGCTTTAGACTAGCGGGAGGGCCTTCTGAGCAGTTCTTC,CASSFRLAGGPSEQFF
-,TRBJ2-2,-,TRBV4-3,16,TGCGCCAGCAGCCACCGGCAGGGCGGGGTACCCGGGGAGCTGTTTTTT,CASSHRQGGVPGELFF
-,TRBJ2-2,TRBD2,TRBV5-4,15,TGTGCCAGCAGCTTGGGGGACTACCACACCGGGGAGCTGTTTTTT,CASSLGDYHTGELFF
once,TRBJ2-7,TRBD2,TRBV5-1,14,TGCGCCAGCACCCCGGCTAGCGGGAGCTACGAGCAGTACTTC,CASTPASGSYEQYF
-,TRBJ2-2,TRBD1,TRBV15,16,TGTGCCACCAGCAGACCGGGGGACAGGGTTACCGGGGAGCTGTTTTTT,CATSRPGDRVTGELFF
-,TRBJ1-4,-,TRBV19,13,TGTGCCAGTAGTTACAGGGATCATGAAAAACTGTTTTTT,CASSYRDHEKLFF
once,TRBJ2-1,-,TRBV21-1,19,TGTGCCAGCAGCAAAGGAACCGGGACTAGCGGGAGGGTATACAATGAGCAGTTCTTC,CASSKGTGTSGRVYNEQFF
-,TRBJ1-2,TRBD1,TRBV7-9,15,TGTGCCAGCAGCTCCCAGGACAGGGTCACCTATGGCTACACCTTC,CASSSQDRVTYGYTF
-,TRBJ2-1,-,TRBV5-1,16,TGCGCCAGCAGCCCGTCGGGGGAGAATGAATACAATGAGCAGTTCTTC,CASSPSGENEYNEQFF
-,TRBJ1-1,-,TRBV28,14,TGTGCCAGCAGTTTCAGCGGGCTGAACACTGAAGCTTTCTTT,CASSFSGLNTEAFF
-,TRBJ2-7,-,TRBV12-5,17,TGTGCTAGTGGTCAGGGGCGGGTTTCCACGATAGCCTACGAGCAGTACTTC,CASGQGRVSTIAYEQYF
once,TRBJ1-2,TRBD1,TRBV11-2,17,TGTGCCAGCAGCTTGGCCCCTCCGAACAGGGGACGGGATGGCTACACCTTC,CASSLAPPNRGRDGYTF
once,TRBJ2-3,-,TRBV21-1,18,TGTGCCAGCAGCAACGATATGAGGGTAAGCGGGAGGGCAGATACGCAGTATTTT,CASSNDMRVSGRADTQYF